The rows below give T cell receptor beta chains drawn from one sample of a study of beta chain features in type 1 diabetes. The data were produced by immunoSEQ multiplex PCR, yet TCRdb's version contains in-frame clones alone and is incomplete. Of about half a million clones listed, over 10% are singletons. Sample: naive CD4+ T cells from blood. The receptors were gathered from a woman under 30 in good health. Both conserved end residues are part of each CDR3. Fields, in order: CDR3 length, D gene, J gene, V gene, clone size, CDR3 DNA, CDR3 protein. The D gene is left open where the match is weak. Clone size is stated in some rows and not others, as once, few, many or a class when expanded.

13	-	TRBJ2-5	TRBV4-1	-	TGCGCCAGCAGTTTAGAGCACCCGGGCACCCAGTACTTC	CASSLEHPGTQYF
16	-	TRBJ2-7	TRBV7-8	few	TGTGCCAGCAGCTTAAAGGACCATAGCGGAGGATACGAGCAGTACTTC	CASSLKDHSGGYEQYF
16	TRBD1	TRBJ1-2	TRBV5-1	once	TGCGCCAGCACCCCGGGACAGGGAGGGATGCGCTATGGCTACACCTTC	CASTPGQGGMRYGYTF
15	-	TRBJ2-7	TRBV9	few	TGTGCCAGCAGCGTAGTAGGGACAAGTCTGGGGGAGCAGTACTTC	CASSVVGTSLGEQYF
16	-	TRBJ2-1	TRBV5-1	few	TGCGCCAGCAGCTTGGGGGACACGCCCGCCTACAATGAGCAGTTCTTC	CASSLGDTPAYNEQFF
15	-	TRBJ2-1	TRBV5-1	few	TGCGCCAGCAGCTTCCGGGACTCGTCCTACAATGAGCAGTTCTTC	CASSFRDSSYNEQFF
14	-	TRBJ1-1	TRBV4-2	-	TGTGCCAGCAGCGCTAGTGGGGGATACACTGAAGCTTTCTTT	CASSASGGYTEAFF
15	-	TRBJ2-1	TRBV7-2	-	TGTGCCAGCAGCGTCCGGGACCTACCCGGGGATGAGCAGTTCTTC	CASSVRDLPGDEQFF
13	-	TRBJ2-3	TRBV7-2	-	TGTGCCAGCAGCATCGGACGCGCAGATACGCAGTATTTT	CASSIGRADTQYF
14	-	TRBJ1-2	TRBV7-9	few	TGTGCCAGCAGCTTCGGGGGTATTCCGGAAGGCTACACCTTC	CASSFGGIPEGYTF
14	-	TRBJ1-2	TRBV5-1	-	TGCGCCAGCAGCTTGACCGGGAGCCGGTCTGGCTACACCTTC	CASSLTGSRSGYTF
15	TRBD2	TRBJ2-1	TRBV11-2	few	TGTGCCAGCAGCTTTACTAGCGGGGCCCCCTATGAGCAGTTCTTC	CASSFTSGAPYEQFF
15	TRBD1	TRBJ1-6	TRBV7-2	-	TGTGCCAGCGGGGGTTGGGGACAGGGTGACTCACCCCTCCACTTT	CASGGWGQGDSPLHF
12	TRBD2	TRBJ2-3	TRBV7-2	-	TGTGCCGCCGCGGGGGGCACAGATACGCAGTATTTT	CAAAGGTDTQYF
11	-	TRBJ1-2	TRBV20-1	few	TGCAGTGCTGCCACCCCCGGTGGCTACACCTTC	CSAATPGGYTF
12	-	TRBJ1-3	TRBV7-9	few	TGTGCCAGCAGCTTAGGTGGAAACACCATATATTTT	CASSLGGNTIYF
14	-	TRBJ2-5	TRBV4-3	-	TGCGCCAGCAGCCAAGAGCCCAGGGACGGGACCCAGTACTTC	CASSQEPRDGTQYF
15	-	TRBJ2-5	TRBV7-2	-	TGTGCCAGCAGCTTACAAGGTTTAACCAAAGAGACCCAGTACTTC	CASSLQGLTKETQYF
12	-	TRBJ2-2	TRBV25-1	-	TGTGCCAGCTCCCCGGTAGGCGGGGAGCTGTTTTTT	CASSPVGGELFF
12	-	TRBJ1-3	TRBV11-2	-	TGTGCCAGCAGCTGGGGGGGAAACACCATATATTTT	CASSWGGNTIYF
16	-	TRBJ1-4	TRBV7-6	few	TGTGCCAGCAGCCCTTATGCCGGGGCAACTAATGAAAAACTGTTTTTT	CASSPYAGATNEKLFF
10	-	TRBJ2-3	TRBV29-1	few	TGCGGGGGACTCACGGATACGCAGTATTTT	CGGLTDTQYF
18	TRBD1	TRBJ2-1	TRBV9	few	TGTGCCAGCAGCGTAGCTACAGGACAGGACCACTCCTACAATGAGCAGTTCTTC	CASSVATGQDHSYNEQFF
15	-	TRBJ1-2	TRBV29-1	-	TGCAGCGTCGCAGCCGGGACTCCAAGGTGGGCTGGCTACACCTTC	CSVAAGTPRWAGYTF
11	-	TRBJ1-1	TRBV28	-	TGTGCCAGCAGTGGCCGGGCTGAAGCTTTCTTT	CASSGRAEAFF
11	-	TRBJ2-7	TRBV30	-	TGTGCCTGGACCACATCCTACGAGCAGTACTTC	CAWTTSYEQYF
14	-	TRBJ2-5	TRBV7-2	-	TGTGCCAGCAGCTTAGTTTTCTCCCAAGAGACCCAGTACTTC	CASSLVFSQETQYF
13	TRBD2	TRBJ2-1	TRBV7-2	-	TGTGCCAGCAGCTCCTCGGGGGGCAATGAGCAGTTCTTC	CASSSSGGNEQFF
16	-	TRBJ2-3	TRBV12-5	-	TGTGCTAGTGGTTTGGGGCTACAGGGAACCACAGATACGCAGTATTTT	CASGLGLQGTTDTQYF
12	-	TRBJ1-1	TRBV18	-	TGTGCCAGCTCAGTGGTGAACACTGAAGCTTTCTTT	CASSVVNTEAFF
12	-	TRBJ1-5	TRBV19	-	TGTGCCAGTAGTTTTCAGAATCAGCCCCAGCATTTT	CASSFQNQPQHF
14	TRBD1	TRBJ1-4	TRBV27	few	TGTGCCAGCAGTCGGACAGGGGGATACGAAAAACTGTTTTTT	CASSRTGGYEKLFF
18	TRBD2	TRBJ2-3	TRBV7-2	-	TGTGCCAGCAGCCGACCCCTATGGCGGGAGGGCCGTCCAGATACGCAGTATTTT	CASSRPLWREGRPDTQYF
13	-	TRBJ1-2	TRBV7-9	-	TGTGCCAGCGAACCCGCCGGGGGAAGGGGCTACACCTTC	CASEPAGGRGYTF
15	TRBD2	TRBJ2-3	TRBV6-5	-	TGTGCCAGCAGTTCTAGCGGGGGGATCACAGATACGCAGTATTTT	CASSSSGGITDTQYF
15	TRBD2	TRBJ2-1	TRBV9	few	TGTGCCAGCAGTAGGACTAGCGGGAGTATAAATGAGCAGTTCTTC	CASSRTSGSINEQFF
13	-	TRBJ1-2	TRBV29-1	-	TGCAGCGTTCTACAGGAAGCCCTCTATGGCTACACCTTC	CSVLQEALYGYTF
13	-	TRBJ1-1	TRBV7-9	-	TGTGCCAGCAGCCTGACAGTGAACACTGAAGCTTTCTTT	CASSLTVNTEAFF
18	-	TRBJ1-5	TRBV15	-	TGTGCCACCAGCAGAGTTGGGGGTATGGAGCAGCTGAATCAGCCCCAGCATTTT	CATSRVGGMEQLNQPQHF
14	-	TRBJ2-5	TRBV7-6	-	TGTGCCAGCAGCTCCGGATGGACCATAGAGACCCAGTACTTC	CASSSGWTIETQYF
15	-	TRBJ2-7	TRBV21-1	few	TGTGCCAGCAGCAAAGAGCGGACCGATATATACGAGCAGTACTTC	CASSKERTDIYEQYF
14	-	TRBJ2-5	TRBV29-1	many	TGCAGCGTTGCAGCGCCGGGGATCAAGGCGACCCAGTACTTC	CSVAAPGIKATQYF
14	-	TRBJ2-5	TRBV11-1	once	TGTGCCAGCAGCTTAGGCCTGTCCCAAGAGACCCAGTACTTC	CASSLGLSQETQYF
16	-	TRBJ2-3	TRBV6-5	-	TGTGCCAGCAGTTACTTAGCTAGGGCGTATGGGGATACGCAGTATTTT	CASSYLARAYGDTQYF
16	TRBD2	TRBJ2-5	TRBV7-9	-	TGTGCCAGCAGCCCAGGGAGCGGGGAGATACAAGAGACCCAGTACTTC	CASSPGSGEIQETQYF
15	-	TRBJ2-1	TRBV7-3	-	TGTGCCAGCAGCTTAAAGAGAGTGGGGGACAATGAGCAGTTCTTC	CASSLKRVGDNEQFF
15	-	TRBJ1-1	TRBV7-9	-	TGTGCCAGCAGCTTGACAACCGGGGGATTCGGTGAAGCTTTCTTT	CASSLTTGGFGEAFF
13	TRBD1	TRBJ1-1	TRBV29-1	-	TGCAGCGTTGAAGAAACAGGGGGCACTGAAGCTTTCTTT	CSVEETGGTEAFF
13	-	TRBJ1-1	TRBV15	-	TGTGCCACCGGGAGGAAGGTGAACACTGAAGCTTTCTTT	CATGRKVNTEAFF
14	TRBD1	TRBJ1-2	TRBV27	few	TGTGCCAGCAGACTAAGGGGGACAGAGGATGGCTACACCTTC	CASRLRGTEDGYTF
11	-	TRBJ2-3	TRBV25-1	few	TGTGCCAGCAGACACGCCCATACGCAGTATTTT	CASRHAHTQYF
12	-	TRBJ2-3	TRBV7-2	-	TGTGCCAGCAGCTCAGCTCGAGATACGCAGTATTTT	CASSSARDTQYF
13	TRBD1	TRBJ1-2	TRBV10-3	-	TGTGCCATCAGTGGAACAGGGGGGGATGGCTACACCTTC	CAISGTGGDGYTF